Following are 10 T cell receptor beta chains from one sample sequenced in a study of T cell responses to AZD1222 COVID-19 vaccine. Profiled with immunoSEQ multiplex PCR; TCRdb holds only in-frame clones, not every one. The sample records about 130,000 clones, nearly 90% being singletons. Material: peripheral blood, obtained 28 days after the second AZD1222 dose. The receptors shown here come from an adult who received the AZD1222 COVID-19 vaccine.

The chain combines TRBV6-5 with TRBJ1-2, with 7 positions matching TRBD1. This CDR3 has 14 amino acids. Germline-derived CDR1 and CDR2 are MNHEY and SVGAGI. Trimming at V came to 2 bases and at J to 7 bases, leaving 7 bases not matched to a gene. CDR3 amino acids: CASSYAAAGGGYTF. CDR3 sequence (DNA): TGTGCCAGCAGTTACGCTGCGGCAGGGGGTGGCTACACCTTC.

DNA for the CDR3: TGTGCCAGCAGCCCCATCACAGCCACTAGCGGGCACGAGCAGTACTTC. This translates into CASSPITATSGHEQYF. The chain recombines TRBV3-1 (or the pseudogene TRBV3-2) with TRBJ2-7; 9 bases align to TRBD2. This CDR3 comprises 16 residues. V lost 4 bases, J lost 5 bases, and 12 bases stayed unmatched. The germline V gene encodes CDR1 LGHDT and CDR2 YNNKEL (reference sequence).

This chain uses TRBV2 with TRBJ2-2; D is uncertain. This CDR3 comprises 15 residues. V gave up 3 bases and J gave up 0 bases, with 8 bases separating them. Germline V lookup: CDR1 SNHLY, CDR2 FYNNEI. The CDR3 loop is CASSELQANTGELFF. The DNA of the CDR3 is TGTGCCAGCAGTGAGTTGCAGGCGAACACCGGGGAGCTGTTTTTT.

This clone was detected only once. The CDR3 region is CAWSTPQGTTEAFF. In DNA, the CDR3 is TGTGCCTGGAGTACCCCCCAGGGAACTACTGAAGCTTTCTTT. The J gene is TRBJ1-1, the V gene TRBV30; perhaps TRBD1 as D (5 bases). Germline CDR1 and CDR2: GTSNPN and SVGIG (reference sequence). Trimming removed 2 bases from V and 5 bases from J, with 15 bases in between. CDR3 length: 14 residues.

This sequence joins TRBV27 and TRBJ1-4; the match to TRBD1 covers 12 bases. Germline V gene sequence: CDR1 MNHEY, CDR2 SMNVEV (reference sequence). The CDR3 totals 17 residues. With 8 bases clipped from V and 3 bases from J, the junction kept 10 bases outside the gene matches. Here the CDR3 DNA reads TGTGCCAGCTCCAGGGGACAGGGGGCTAATGCTAATGAAAAACTGTTTTTT. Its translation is CASSRGQGANANEKLFF.

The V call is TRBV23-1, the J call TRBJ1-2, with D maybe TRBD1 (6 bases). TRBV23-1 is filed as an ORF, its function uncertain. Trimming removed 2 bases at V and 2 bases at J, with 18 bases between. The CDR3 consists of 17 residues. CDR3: CASSQGGRGDGNYGYTF. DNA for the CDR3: TGCGCCAGCAGTCAAGGTGGCAGGGGAGATGGGAACTATGGCTACACCTTC.

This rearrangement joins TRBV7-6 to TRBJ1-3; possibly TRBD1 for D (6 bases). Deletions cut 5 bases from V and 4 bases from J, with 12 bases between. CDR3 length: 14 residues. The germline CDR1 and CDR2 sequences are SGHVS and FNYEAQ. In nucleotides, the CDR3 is TGTGCCAGCAGCGCAACAGGGTGGGGAAACACCATATATTTT. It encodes CASSATGWGNTIYF.

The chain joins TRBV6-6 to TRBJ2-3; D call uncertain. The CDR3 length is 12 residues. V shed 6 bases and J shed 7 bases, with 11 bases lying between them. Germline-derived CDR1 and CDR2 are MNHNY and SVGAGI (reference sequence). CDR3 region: CASSAPDYTQYF. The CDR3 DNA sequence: TGTGCCAGCAGCGCCCCCGACTATACGCAGTATTTT.

CDR3 nucleotide sequence: TGTGCCAGCTCTTACCAAGAGGGTCAGATTACGCAGTATTTT. Its translation: CASSYQEGQITQYF. This chain joins TRBV27 and TRBJ2-3, with D perhaps matching TRBD2 (5 bases). V shed 8 bases and J shed 8 bases, with 20 bases lying between them. CDR1 and CDR2 from the germline V gene are MNHEY and SMNVEV (reference sequence). This CDR3 contains 14 residues.

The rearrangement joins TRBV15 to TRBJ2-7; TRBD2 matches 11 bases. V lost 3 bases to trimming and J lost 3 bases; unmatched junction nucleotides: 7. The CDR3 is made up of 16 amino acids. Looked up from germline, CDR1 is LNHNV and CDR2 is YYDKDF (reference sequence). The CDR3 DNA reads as TGTGCCACCAGCAGGGATAGCGGGAGGGCAGGCTACGAGCAGTACTTC. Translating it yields CATSRDSGRAGYEQYF.